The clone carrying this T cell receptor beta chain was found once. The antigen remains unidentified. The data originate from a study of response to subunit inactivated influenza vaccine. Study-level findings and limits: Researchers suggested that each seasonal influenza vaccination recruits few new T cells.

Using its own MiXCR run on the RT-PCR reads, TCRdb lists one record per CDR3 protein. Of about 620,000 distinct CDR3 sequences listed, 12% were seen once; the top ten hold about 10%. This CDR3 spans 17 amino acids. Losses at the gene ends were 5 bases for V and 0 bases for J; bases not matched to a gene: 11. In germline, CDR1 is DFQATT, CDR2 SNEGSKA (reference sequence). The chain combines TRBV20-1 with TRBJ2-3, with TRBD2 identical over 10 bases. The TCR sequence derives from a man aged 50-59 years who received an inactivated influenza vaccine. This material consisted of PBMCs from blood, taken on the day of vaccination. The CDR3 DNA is TGCAGTGCTCCTAGCCTGACGACTAGCGGGAGCACAGATACGCAGTATTTT. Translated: CSAPSLTTSGSTDTQYF.